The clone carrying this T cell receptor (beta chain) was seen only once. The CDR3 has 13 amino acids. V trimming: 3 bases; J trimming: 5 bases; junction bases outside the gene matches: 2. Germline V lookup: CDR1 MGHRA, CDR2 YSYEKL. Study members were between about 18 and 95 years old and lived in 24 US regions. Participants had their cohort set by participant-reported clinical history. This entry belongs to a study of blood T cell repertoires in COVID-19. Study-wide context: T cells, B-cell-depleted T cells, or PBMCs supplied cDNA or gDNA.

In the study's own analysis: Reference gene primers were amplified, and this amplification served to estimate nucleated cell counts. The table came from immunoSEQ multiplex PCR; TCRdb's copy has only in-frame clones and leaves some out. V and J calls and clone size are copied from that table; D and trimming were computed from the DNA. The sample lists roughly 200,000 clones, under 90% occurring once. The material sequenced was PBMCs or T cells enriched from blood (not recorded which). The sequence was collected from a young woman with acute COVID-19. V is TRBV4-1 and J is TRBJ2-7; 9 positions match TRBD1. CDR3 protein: CASSQRTGDEQYF. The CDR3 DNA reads TGCGCCAGCAGCCAGCGGACAGGGGACGAGCAGTACTTC.